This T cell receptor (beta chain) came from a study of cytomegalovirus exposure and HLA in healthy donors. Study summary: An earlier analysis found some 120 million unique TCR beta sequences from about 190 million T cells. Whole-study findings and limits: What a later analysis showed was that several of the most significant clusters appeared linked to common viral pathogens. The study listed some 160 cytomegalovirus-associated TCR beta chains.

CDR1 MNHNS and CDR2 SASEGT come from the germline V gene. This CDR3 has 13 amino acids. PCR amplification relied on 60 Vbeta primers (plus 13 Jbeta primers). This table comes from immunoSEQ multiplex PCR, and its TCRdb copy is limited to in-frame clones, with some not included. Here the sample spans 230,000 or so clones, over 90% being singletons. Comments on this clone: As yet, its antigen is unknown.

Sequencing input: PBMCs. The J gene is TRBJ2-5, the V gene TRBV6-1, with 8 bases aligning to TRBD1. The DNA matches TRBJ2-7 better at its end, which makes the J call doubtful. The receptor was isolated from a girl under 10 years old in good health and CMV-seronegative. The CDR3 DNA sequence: TGTGCCAGCAGGGGGACAGGAGGATACGAGCAGTACTTC. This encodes CASRGTGGYEQYF.